This T cell receptor beta chain appears in the sequencing data of a study of shared clonotypes between healthy human individuals (dated by TCRdb to 2018 to 2020). About the investigation overall: The cohort included three men and a couple of women between 18 and 49 years of age. Blood TCR repertoires of five healthy adults were deeply sequenced to estimate repertoire size and the extent of clonotype sharing between individuals. Different laboratories and diverse techniques were used to prepare libraries and sequence TCR repertoires, to increase sequencing depth and limit assay-specific biases. Each donor's leukapheresis produced roughly between roughly 0.85 and 10 billion PBMCs. Per donor, three plates each were used for CD4 naive and CD4 memory, two for CD8 naive, and one for CD8 memory.

Using the deep immunoSEQ assay, TCR CDR3 regions were amplified from genomic DNA by multiplex PCR. Extracted genomic DNA from each cell subset was spread evenly across all wells of several immunoSEQ 96-well plates, with each plate serving as a replicate. Each replicate PCR for sorted subsets received 150 to 250 ng genomic DNA, equal to roughly 30,000 T cell genomes. Purified libraries were quantified with a Qubit 3.0 fluorometer, sized on a Bioanalyzer 2100, and re-quantified with the KAPA Library Quantification kit. Each immunoSEQ 96-well plate was sequenced on its own single-read 150-cycle Illumina NextSeq 550 flow cell. In the original analysis: Because the immunoSEQ output held only junctional sequences and lacked quality scores, the filtering could not match the filtering applied to full-length reads. To assign V/J genes and CDR3, sequences were annotated against IMGT germline references using PyIR, a Python wrapper for IgBLAST v1.9. Reads with weak V/J assignments (E-value above 1e-6), missing CDR3, stop codons, out-of-frame junctions, or ambiguous translated residues were removed. V3J clonotypes were defined as sequences sharing the same inferred V gene, J gene, and CDR3 amino acid sequence. To compute the percentage overlap between repertoires, the number of shared unique clonotypes was divided by the size of the smaller repertoire. RTK rarefaction, the Chao1 estimator, and Recon v2.1 estimates of unobserved clonotypes were used to assess repertoire richness. OLGA was used to compute generation probabilities for all TCRbeta clonotypes that the gDNA method yielded from a handful of donors. The table comes from immuneACCESS by way of TCRdb, which keeps in-frame sequences with V and J called. Part of the clones is missing from these tables; in studies checked, under half for an unresolved V gene and the rest for unknown reasons. The D gene and trimming were derived from the DNA, and the V and J assignments and clone size from that table. The sample table shows about 380,000 clones, and roughly 96% are seen once. The ten largest clones add up to 0.32% of the sample.

As to this clone: The antigen this receptor binds is unknown. No base quality values were provided; no much bigger clone lies one nucleotide off.

General conclusions and limits of the study: Even with the large sequencing depth, rarefaction of the sorted-subset datasets indicated that sequencing was incomplete. Compared with non-shared clonotypes, the clonotypes found in all four sorted-subset donors had higher generation probabilities. Across a handful of donors, approximately 4.9% of naive CD4, approximately 3.5% of naive CD8, 2% to 2.5% of memory CD4, and 0.4% of memory CD8 clonotypes were shared. Larger estimated clonotype richness was generally found for naive subsets than for memory subsets. Pairwise subsampling led to the expectation that sequencing depth would affect the degree of clonotype sharing among donors. Only blood was sampled, and tissue TCR repertoires likely differ from those in blood. Because the study included only a small number of donors, the genetic and exposure-history diversity represented was limited.

The CDR3, from cysteine to phenylalanine, totals 16 residues. Only the CDR3 DNA is retained, 48 bases long and in frame from the first base. V is shortened by 1 base, J by 2 bases, and the region joining them spans 15 bases. CDR1 and CDR2 (LNHDA, SQIVND) derive from the germline V gene (reference sequence). The donors were healthy, HIV-negative adults with no recently reported acute infections or vaccinations. Every donor was a Caucasian adult living in Nashville, Tennessee, USA. CD8 memory samples consisted of magnetically selected CD45RO+ cells combined with CCR7-negative CD45RA+ effector memory (TemRA) cells. Blood was collected by leukapheresis, and PBMCs were isolated by Ficoll-Histopaque density gradient centrifugation and then cryopreserved in liquid nitrogen vapor phase. Analytical flow cytometry was used to check the purity and quantity of every magnetically sorted T cell population. From each sorted fraction, genomic DNA was isolated and quantified by UV absorbance on a Nanodrop 2000c.

In this chain, TRBV19 is recombined with TRBJ2-7; the D gene lacks a confident call. Input material: memory CD8+ T cells sorted from blood. Explained via the paper, the cell subset or site label denotes: CD45RO+ cells pooled with CCR7-negative TemRA cells. The sequence was collected from a man aged 25 to 40 in good health. The sequenced DNA is TGTGCCAGTAGTATAGGAATGGGCCCCAGTGCCTACGAGCAGTACTTC. Its translation is CASSIGMGPSAYEQYF.